These 14 T cell receptor beta chains were sequenced from one sample in a study of T cell clusters in autoimmune cytopenias. TRB was amplified by touch-down multiplex PCR, primer pools A and B combined. One entry per CDR3 protein, without DNA, is what TCRdb gives after re-calling the multiplex PCR reads. The sample includes about 3,900 distinct CDR3 sequences. Roughly 38,000 genome equivalents of blood DNA were amplified for TRB. The sequencing sample was made of peripheral blood. The receptors derive from a human donor with an autoimmune cytopenia or autoimmune hepatitis (not recorded which).

The chain employs TRBV6-1 and TRBJ2-1; absent DNA, TCRdb's TRBD2 call cannot be checked. The CDR3 loop spans 16 amino acids. Germline values: CDR1 MNHNS, CDR2 SASEGT. CDR3 in amino acids: CASSEVRAGESNEQFF.

The V and J genes are TRBV12-3 or TRBV12-4 and TRBJ2-7; TCRdb returns TRBD1, unconfirmable since there is no DNA. The CDR3 contains 15 residues. CDR3: CASAGPSHGSYEQYF.

This clonotype is medium-sized by frequency. The chain uses TRBV6-5 and TRBJ1-1. Germline V CDR1 and CDR2: MNHEY, SVGAGI. The CDR3 consists of 11 residues. The CDR3 protein is CASRDPSEAFF.

Its frequency marks this clonotype as medium-sized (0.01 to 0.1%). The gene calls are TRBV19 and TRBJ2-7; TCRdb's D call of TRBD1 is untestable without DNA. The CDR3 extends over 15 amino acids. The germline gives CDR1 LNHDA, CDR2 SQIVND (reference sequence). This CDR3 reads CASSIVGTPTYEQYF.

Frequency places this clonotype as medium-sized. CDR3 loop: CASSLAPASGSHEQFF. J is TRBJ2-1 and V is TRBV7-6; checking the TCRdb D call of TRBD2 is not possible without DNA. CDR3 length: 16 residues. The germline gives CDR1 SGHVS, CDR2 FNYEAQ. The whole variable domain, filled in from reference TRBV7-6 and TRBJ2-1, reads GAGVSQSPRYKVTKRGQDVALRCDPISGHVSLYWYRQALGQGPEFLTYFNYEAQQDKSGLPNDRFSAERPEGSISTLTIQRTEQRDSAMYRCASSLAPASGSHEQFFGPGTRLTVL.

This clonotype is called medium-sized based on its frequency. This chain uses TRBV19 with TRBJ2-3; TCRdb gives TRBD2 as the D gene, but with no DNA this cannot be confirmed. The CDR3 has 14 amino acids. The germline CDR1 and CDR2 sequences are LNHDA and SQIVND (reference sequence). The CDR3 loop reads CASKMREDTDTQYF.

In terms of frequency, this clonotype is medium-sized. V usage is TRBV5-6 and J usage is TRBJ1-2. The CDR3 spans 15 residues. Germline CDR1 reads SGHDT; CDR2 reads YYEEEE. This CDR3 is CASSSPGGVSGVYTF.

The rearrangement joins TRBV18 to TRBJ1-3; TCRdb picks TRBD1, but there is no DNA to check that call. Germline CDR1 reads KGHSH; CDR2 reads LQKENI. The CDR3 runs 15 residues. This CDR3 is CASSPQGSPGNTIYF.

The J gene is TRBJ2-1, the V gene TRBV7-3; TCRdb lists TRBD2, though no DNA is available to test this call. The germline V gene has CDR1 SGHTA and CDR2 FQGTGA. The CDR3 is 15 residues long. This CDR3 is CASSSGLAGGGEQFF.

The V gene is TRBV30, the J gene TRBJ1-2; TCRdb proposes TRBD1, but this gene call is untestable without DNA. This CDR3 region has 13 residues. Looked up from germline, CDR1 is GTSNPN and CDR2 is SVGIG (reference sequence). The CDR3 loop is CALTGGGRLVYTF.

The chain recombines TRBV13 with TRBJ1-6; TCRdb reports TRBD1, a call that lacks DNA to check it against. Germline V lookup: CDR1 PRHDT, CDR2 FYEKMQ (reference sequence). The CDR3 runs to 14 residues. The CDR3: CASSLSDGGSPLHF.

Judged by frequency, this clonotype is medium-sized. The chain uses TRBV29-1 and TRBJ1-1. There are 14 residues in the CDR3. Per the germline V gene, CDR1 is SQVTM and CDR2 is ANQGSEA. CDR3 sequence reads: CSVERGGRDTEAFF.

Judged by frequency, this clonotype is medium-sized. This chain uses TRBV15 with TRBJ1-2. CDR1 is LNHNV, CDR2 YYDKDF, per germline (reference sequence). The CDR3 totals 15 residues. Here the CDR3 reads CATSRVQSKAYGYTF.

This chain connects TRBV7-2 to TRBJ2-7. The CDR3 spans 15 residues. Germline V gene data show CDR1 as SGHTA and CDR2 as FQGNSA. The CDR3 sequence is CASSLASGIPYEQYF.